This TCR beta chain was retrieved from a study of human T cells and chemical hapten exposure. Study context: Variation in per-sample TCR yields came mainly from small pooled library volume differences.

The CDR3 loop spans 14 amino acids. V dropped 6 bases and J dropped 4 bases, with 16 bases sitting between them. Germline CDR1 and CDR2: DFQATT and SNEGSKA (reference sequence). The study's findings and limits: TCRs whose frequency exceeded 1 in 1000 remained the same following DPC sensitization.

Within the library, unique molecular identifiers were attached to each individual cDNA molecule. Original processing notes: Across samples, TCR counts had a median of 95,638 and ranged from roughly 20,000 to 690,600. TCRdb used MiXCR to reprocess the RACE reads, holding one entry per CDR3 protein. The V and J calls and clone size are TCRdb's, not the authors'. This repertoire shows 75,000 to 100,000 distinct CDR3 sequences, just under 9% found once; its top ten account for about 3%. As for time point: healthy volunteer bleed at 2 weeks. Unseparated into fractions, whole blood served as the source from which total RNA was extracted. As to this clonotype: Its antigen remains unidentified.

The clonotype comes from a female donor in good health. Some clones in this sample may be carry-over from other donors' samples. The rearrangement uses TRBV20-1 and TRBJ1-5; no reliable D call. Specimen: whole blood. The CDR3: CSAIPTLLNQPQHF. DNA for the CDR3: TGCAGTGCCATACCGACTCTCCTAAATCAGCCCCAGCATTTT.